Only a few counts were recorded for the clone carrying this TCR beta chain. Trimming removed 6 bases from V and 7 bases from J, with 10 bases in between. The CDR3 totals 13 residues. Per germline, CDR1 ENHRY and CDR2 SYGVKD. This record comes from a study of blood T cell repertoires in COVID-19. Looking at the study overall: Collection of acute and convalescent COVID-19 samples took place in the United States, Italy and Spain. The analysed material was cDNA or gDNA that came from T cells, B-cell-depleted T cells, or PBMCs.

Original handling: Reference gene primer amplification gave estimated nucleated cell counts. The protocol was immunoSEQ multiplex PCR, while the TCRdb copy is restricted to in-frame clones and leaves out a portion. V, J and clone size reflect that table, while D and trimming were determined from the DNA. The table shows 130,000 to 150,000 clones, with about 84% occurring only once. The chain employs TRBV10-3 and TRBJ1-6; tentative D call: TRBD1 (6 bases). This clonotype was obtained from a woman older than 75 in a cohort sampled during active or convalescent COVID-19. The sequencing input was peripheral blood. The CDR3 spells CAISTGPNSPLHF. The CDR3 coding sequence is TGTGCCATCAGCACAGGGCCCAATTCACCCCTCCACTTT.